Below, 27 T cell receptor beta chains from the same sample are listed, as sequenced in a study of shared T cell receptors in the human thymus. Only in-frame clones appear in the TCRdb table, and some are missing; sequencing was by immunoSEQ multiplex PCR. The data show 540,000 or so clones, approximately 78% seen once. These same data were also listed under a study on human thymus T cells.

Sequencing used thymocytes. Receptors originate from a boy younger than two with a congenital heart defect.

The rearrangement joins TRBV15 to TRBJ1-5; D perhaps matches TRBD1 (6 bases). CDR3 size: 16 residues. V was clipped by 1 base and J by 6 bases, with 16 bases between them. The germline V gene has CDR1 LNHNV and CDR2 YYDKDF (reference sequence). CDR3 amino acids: CATSRAKLQGTQPQHF. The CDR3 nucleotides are TGTGCCACCAGCAGAGCTAAGCTACAGGGCACTCAGCCCCAGCATTTT.

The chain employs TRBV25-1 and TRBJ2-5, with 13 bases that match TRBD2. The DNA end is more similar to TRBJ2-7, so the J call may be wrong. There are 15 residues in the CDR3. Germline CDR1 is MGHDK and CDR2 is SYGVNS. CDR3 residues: CASMGLAGISYEQYF. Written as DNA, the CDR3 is TGTGCCAGCATGGGACTAGCGGGGATATCCTACGAGCAGTACTTC.

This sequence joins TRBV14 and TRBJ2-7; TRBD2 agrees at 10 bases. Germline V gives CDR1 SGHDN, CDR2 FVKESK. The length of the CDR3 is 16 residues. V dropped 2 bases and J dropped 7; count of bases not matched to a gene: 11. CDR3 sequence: CASSQRVLAGVREQYF. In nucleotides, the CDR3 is TGTGCCAGCAGCCAAAGGGTCCTAGCGGGAGTGCGTGAGCAGTACTTC.

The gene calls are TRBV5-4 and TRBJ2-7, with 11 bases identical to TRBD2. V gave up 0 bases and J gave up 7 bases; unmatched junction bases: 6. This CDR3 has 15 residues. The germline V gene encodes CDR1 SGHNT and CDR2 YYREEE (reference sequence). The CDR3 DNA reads TGTGCCAGCAGCTTGGGGACTAGCGGGCCTTTGGAGCAGTACTTC. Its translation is CASSLGTSGPLEQYF. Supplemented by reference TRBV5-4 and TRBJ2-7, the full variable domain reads ETGVTQSPTHLIKTRGQQVTLRCSSQSGHNTVSWYQQALGQGPQFIFQYYREEENGRGNFPPRFSGLQFPNYSSELNVNALELDDSALYLCASSLGTSGPLEQYFGPGTRLTVT.

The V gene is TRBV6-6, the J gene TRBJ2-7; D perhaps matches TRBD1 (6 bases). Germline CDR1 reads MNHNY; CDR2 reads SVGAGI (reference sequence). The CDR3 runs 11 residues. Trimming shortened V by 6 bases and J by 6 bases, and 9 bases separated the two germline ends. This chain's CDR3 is CASSHRVEQYF. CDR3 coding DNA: TGTGCCAGCAGCCACAGGGTCGAGCAGTACTTC.

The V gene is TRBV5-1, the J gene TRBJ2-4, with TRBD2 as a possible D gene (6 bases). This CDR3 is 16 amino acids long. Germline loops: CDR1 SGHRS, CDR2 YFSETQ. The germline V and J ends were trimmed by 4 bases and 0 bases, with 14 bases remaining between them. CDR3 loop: CASSPGTRLAKNIQYF. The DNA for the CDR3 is TGCGCCAGCAGCCCCGGGACTCGATTAGCCAAAAACATTCAGTACTTC.

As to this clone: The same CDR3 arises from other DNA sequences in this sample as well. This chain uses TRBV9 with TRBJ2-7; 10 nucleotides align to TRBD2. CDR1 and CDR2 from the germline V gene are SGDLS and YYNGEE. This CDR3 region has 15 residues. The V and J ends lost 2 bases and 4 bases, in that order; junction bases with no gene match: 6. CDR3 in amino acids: CASSVGLAEPYEQYF. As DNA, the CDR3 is TGTGCCAGCAGCGTCGGACTAGCGGAGCCATACGAGCAGTACTTC.

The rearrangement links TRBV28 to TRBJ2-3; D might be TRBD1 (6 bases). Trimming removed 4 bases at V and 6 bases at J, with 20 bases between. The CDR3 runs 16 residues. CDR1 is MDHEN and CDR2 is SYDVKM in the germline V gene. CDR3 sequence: CASSCSPGQSVDTQYF. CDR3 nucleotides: TGTGCCAGCAGTTGCTCCCCCGGACAGAGCGTGGATACGCAGTATTTT.

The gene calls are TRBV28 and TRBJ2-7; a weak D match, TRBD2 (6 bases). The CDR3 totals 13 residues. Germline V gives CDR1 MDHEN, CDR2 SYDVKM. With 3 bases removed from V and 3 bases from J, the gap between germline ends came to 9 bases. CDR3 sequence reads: CASSLAGYYEQYF. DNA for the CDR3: TGTGCCAGCAGTTTGGCGGGGTACTACGAGCAGTACTTC.

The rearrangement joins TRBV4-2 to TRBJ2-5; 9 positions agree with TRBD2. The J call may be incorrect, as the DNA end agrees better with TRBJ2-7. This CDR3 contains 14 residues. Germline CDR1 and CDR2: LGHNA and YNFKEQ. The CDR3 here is CASSQGAGGHEQYF. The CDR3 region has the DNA TGTGCCAGCAGCCAAGGAGCGGGAGGCCACGAGCAGTACTTC.

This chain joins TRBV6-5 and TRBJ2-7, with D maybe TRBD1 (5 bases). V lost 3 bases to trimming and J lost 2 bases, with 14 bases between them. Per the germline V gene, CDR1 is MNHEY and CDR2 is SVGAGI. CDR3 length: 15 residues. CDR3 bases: TGTGCCAGCAGTTATGGCAGGGATAGGGCCTACGAGCAGTACTTC. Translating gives CASSYGRDRAYEQYF.

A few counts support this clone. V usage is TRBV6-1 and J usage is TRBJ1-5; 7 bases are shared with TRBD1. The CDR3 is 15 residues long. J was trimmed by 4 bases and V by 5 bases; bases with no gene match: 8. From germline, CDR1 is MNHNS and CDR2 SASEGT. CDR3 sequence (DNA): TGTGCCAGCAGTCCAGGGACAGAACAGAATCAGCCCCAGCATTTT. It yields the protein CASSPGTEQNQPQHF.

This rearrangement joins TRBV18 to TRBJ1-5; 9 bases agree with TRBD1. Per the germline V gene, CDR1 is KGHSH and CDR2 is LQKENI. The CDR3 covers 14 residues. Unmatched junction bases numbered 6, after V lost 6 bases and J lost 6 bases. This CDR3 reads CASSMTGGLQPQHF. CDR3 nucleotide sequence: TGTGCCAGCTCCATGACAGGGGGGCTTCAGCCCCAGCATTTT.

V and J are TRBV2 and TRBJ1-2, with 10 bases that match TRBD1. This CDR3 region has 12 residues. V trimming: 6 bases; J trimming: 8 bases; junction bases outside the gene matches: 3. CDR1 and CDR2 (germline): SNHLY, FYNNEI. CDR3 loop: CASRRTGGGYTF. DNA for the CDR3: TGTGCCAGCAGGAGGACAGGGGGAGGCTACACCTTC.

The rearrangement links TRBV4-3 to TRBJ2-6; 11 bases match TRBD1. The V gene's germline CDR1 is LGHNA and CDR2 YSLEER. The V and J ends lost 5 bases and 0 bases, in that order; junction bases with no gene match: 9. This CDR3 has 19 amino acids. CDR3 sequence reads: CASSFGGQGAISGANVLTF. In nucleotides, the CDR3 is TGCGCCAGCAGCTTCGGTGGACAGGGGGCTATCTCTGGGGCCAACGTCCTGACTTTC.

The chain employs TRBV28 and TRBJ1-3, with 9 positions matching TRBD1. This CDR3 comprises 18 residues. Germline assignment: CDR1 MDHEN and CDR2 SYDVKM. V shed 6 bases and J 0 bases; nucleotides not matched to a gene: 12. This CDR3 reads CASSFRDRESHSGNTIYF. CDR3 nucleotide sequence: TGTGCCAGCAGCTTCCGGGACAGGGAATCTCACTCTGGAAACACCATATATTTT.

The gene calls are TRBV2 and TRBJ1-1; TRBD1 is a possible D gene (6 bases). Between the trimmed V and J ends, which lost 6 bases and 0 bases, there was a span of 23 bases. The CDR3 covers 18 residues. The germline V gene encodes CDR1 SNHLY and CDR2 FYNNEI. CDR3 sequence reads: CASRGDRLGRRMNTEAFF. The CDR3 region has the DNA TGTGCCAGCAGGGGAGACAGGCTGGGTCGCCGTATGAACACTGAAGCTTTCTTT. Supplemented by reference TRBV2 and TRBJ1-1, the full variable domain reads EPEVTQTPSHQVTQMGQEVILRCVPISNHLYFYWYRQILGQKVEFLVSFYNNEISEKSEIFDDQFSVERPDGSNFTLKIRSTKLEDSAMYFCASRGDRLGRRMNTEAFFGQGTRLTVV.

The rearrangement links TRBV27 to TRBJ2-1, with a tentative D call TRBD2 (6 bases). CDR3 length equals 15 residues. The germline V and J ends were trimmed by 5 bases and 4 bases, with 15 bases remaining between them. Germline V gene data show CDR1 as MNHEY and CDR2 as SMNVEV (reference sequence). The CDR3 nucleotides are TGTGCCAGCAGTCCCAGGAGGGAGAGATACAATGAGCAGTTCTTC. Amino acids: CASSPRRERYNEQFF.

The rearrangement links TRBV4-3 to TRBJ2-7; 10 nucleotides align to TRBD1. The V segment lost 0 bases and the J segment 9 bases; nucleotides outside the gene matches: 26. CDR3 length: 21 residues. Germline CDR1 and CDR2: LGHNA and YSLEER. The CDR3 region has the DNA TGCGCCAGCAGCCAAGATTGGCCGCCGGGGACAGGGGTGGATTATCTACGAGGGCAGTACTTC. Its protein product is CASSQDWPPGTGVDYLRGQYF.

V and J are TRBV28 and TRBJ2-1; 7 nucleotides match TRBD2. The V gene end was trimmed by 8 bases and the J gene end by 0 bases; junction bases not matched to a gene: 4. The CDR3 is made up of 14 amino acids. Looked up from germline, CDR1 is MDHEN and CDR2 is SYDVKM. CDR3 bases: TGTGCCAGCGAAGGCGGGAGCTCCTACAATGAGCAGTTCTTC. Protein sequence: CASEGGSSYNEQFF. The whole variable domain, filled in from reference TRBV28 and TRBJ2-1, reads DVKVTQSSRYLVKRTGEKVFLECVQDMDHENMFWYRQDPGLGLRLIYFSYDVKMKEKGDIPEGYSVSREKKERFSLILESASTNQTSMYLCASEGGSSYNEQFFGPGTRLTVL.

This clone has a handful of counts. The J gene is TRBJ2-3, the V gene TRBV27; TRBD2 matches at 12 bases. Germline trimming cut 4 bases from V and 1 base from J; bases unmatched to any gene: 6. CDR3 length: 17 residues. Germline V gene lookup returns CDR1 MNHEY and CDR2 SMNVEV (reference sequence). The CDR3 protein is CASSSSASGRGTDTQYF. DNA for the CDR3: TGTGCCAGCAGTTCCTCGGCTAGCGGGAGGGGCACAGATACGCAGTATTTT.

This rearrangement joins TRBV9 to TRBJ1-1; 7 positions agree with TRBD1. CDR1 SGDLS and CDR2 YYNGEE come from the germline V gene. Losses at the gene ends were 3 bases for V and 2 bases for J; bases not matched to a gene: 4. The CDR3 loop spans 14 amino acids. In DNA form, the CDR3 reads TGTGCCAGCAGCGCCAGGGGGAGAAACACTGAAGCTTTCTTT. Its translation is CASSARGRNTEAFF.

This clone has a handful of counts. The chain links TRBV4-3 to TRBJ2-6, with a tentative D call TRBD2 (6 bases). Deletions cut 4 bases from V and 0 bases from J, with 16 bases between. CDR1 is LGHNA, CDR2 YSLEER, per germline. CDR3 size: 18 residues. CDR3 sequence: CASSLWEDTSSGANVLTF. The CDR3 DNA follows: TGCGCCAGCAGCCTCTGGGAGGACACCAGCTCTGGGGCCAACGTCCTGACTTTC.

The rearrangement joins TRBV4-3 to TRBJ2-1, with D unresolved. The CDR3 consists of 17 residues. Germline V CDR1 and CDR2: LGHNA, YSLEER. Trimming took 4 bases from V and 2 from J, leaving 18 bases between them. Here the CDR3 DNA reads TGCGCCAGCAGCCCCCACGGTCGGCAGGCCCCCTACAATGAGCAGTTCTTC. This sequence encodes CASSPHGRQAPYNEQFF.

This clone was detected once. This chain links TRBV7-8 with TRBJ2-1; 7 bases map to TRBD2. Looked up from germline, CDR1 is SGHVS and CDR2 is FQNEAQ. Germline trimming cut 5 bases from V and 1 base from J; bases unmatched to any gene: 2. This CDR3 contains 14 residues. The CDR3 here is CASSQLASYNEQFF. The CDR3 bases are TGTGCCAGCAGCCAACTAGCGTCCTACAATGAGCAGTTCTTC.

The CDR3: CASSLTPNSGNTIYF. Here the CDR3 DNA reads TGTGCCAGCAGTTTAACACCGAACTCTGGAAACACCATATATTTT. The chain joins TRBV28 to TRBJ1-3; the D is unclear. Germline CDR1 reads MDHEN; CDR2 reads SYDVKM. This CDR3 contains 15 residues. V shed 2 bases and J shed 0 bases, with 8 bases lying between them.

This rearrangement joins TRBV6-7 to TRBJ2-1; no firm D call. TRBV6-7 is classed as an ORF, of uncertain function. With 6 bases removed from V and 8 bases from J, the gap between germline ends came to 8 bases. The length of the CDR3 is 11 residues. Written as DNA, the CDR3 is TGTGCCAGCAGGCGCGAGGATGAGCAGTTCTTC. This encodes CASRREDEQFF.